This is a list of T cell receptor beta chains from one sample in a study of T-cell memory formation after mild COVID-19. One entry per CDR3 protein results from TCRdb running MiXCR on the 5' RACE reads. The table includes around 410,000 distinct CDR3 sequences, roughly a quarter detected once. Sequencing input: PBMCs or a T cell subset sorted from them (not recorded which). These receptors were taken from an adult woman who had mild COVID-19 (a few samples of this study predate the infection). Cell type and time point are not known. Each CDR3 is given with its conserved first and last residue. Fields, in order: clone size, J gene, V gene, CDR3 protein. Clone size is stated in some rows and not others, as once, few, many or a class when expanded.

size: -
J: TRBJ2-3
V: TRBV20-1
CDR3: CSAQGSAGGPGDTQYF

size: many
J: TRBJ1-1
V: TRBV5-1
CDR3: CASSLDRANTEAFF

size: -
J: TRBJ1-2
V: TRBV10-1
CDR3: CASTRLGVEYNYGYTF

size: -
J: TRBJ1-1
V: TRBV20-1
CDR3: CSAGDSSGGEAFF

size: -
J: TRBJ2-7
V: TRBV7-2
CDR3: CASGPLSPGIDEQYF

size: many
J: TRBJ2-6
V: TRBV4-2
CDR3: CASSTRISGANVLTF

size: many
J: TRBJ2-1
V: TRBV12-3/TRBV12-4
CDR3: CASSSLDEQFF

size: -
J: TRBJ2-3
V: TRBV18
CDR3: CASSPNYGPVDTQYF

size: -
J: TRBJ2-7
V: TRBV6-5
CDR3: CASSYTGQGGEQYF

size: few
J: TRBJ2-1
V: TRBV11-2
CDR3: CASSLGAGALYNEQFF

size: few
J: TRBJ1-2
V: TRBV6-2/TRBV6-3
CDR3: CASSAYVLGSYGYTF

size: -
J: TRBJ1-5
V: TRBV19
CDR3: CASSDTPNQPQHF

size: -
J: TRBJ1-1
V: TRBV5-1
CDR3: CASSWGEGAMGTEAFF

size: -
J: TRBJ2-7
V: TRBV12-3/TRBV12-4
CDR3: CASSLDLFYEQYF

size: -
J: TRBJ2-4
V: TRBV11-2
CDR3: CASSLGDPGAKNIQYF

size: -
J: TRBJ2-3
V: TRBV18
CDR3: CASSRASRDTQYF

size: many
J: TRBJ2-7
V: TRBV6-2/TRBV6-3
CDR3: CASRSGGSSYEQYF

size: -
J: TRBJ1-1
V: TRBV29-1
CDR3: CSVRTGGAEAFF

size: -
J: TRBJ2-5
V: TRBV11-3
CDR3: CASSLGGTAQETQYF

size: -
J: TRBJ1-5
V: TRBV7-9
CDR3: CASSQGAGSRPQHF

size: -
J: TRBJ2-7
V: TRBV23-1
CDR3: CASSPPGLAGGYYEQYF

size: few
J: TRBJ2-5
V: TRBV6-1
CDR3: CASTWETQYF

size: -
J: TRBJ1-1
V: TRBV7-2
CDR3: CATTRGGMTEAFF

size: few
J: TRBJ2-2
V: TRBV3-1
CDR3: CASSQRSAGANTGELFF

size: -
J: TRBJ2-1
V: TRBV12-3/TRBV12-4
CDR3: CASSLGSRKQFF

size: once
J: TRBJ1-5
V: TRBV12-3/TRBV12-4
CDR3: CASSYGTPSNQPQHF

size: -
J: TRBJ2-5
V: TRBV7-9
CDR3: CASSPSFGRWEETQYF

size: -
J: TRBJ2-3
V: TRBV5-5
CDR3: CASSWGLGQGNTDTQYF

size: few
J: TRBJ2-4
V: TRBV10-3
CDR3: CAISAFPWGDTLAKNIQYF

size: -
J: TRBJ2-5
V: TRBV24-1
CDR3: CATSGGFQETQYF

size: -
J: TRBJ1-5
V: TRBV7-4
CDR3: CASSLDWGRPQHF

size: few
J: TRBJ2-7
V: TRBV4-2
CDR3: CASSQPEGERPTSYEQYF

size: once
J: TRBJ2-3
V: TRBV6-5
CDR3: CASRDRGNTQYF

size: few
J: TRBJ1-6
V: TRBV5-1
CDR3: CASSPAGTGVRNSPLHF

size: -
J: TRBJ2-1
V: TRBV9
CDR3: CASSVASGRAHEQFF

size: few
J: TRBJ1-3
V: TRBV4-1
CDR3: CASSQVYGFSGNTIYF

size: few
J: TRBJ1-2
V: TRBV7-2
CDR3: CASNYEGQGDHYGYTF

size: few
J: TRBJ2-3
V: TRBV4-3
CDR3: CASSQESSGGILSTDTQYF

size: -
J: TRBJ2-7
V: TRBV6-2/TRBV6-3
CDR3: CASTKKRTGYSYEQYF

size: -
J: TRBJ2-5
V: TRBV3-1
CDR3: CASSQDLTGRTTKETQYF

size: many
J: TRBJ1-2
V: TRBV6-5
CDR3: CASSYGTGNYGYTF

size: -
J: TRBJ1-1
V: TRBV4-1
CDR3: CASSQSAGEVTEAFF